This T cell receptor beta chain comes out of a study of OX40 agonist ivuxolimab in advanced cancers. Study background: Three patients responded partially, comprising one with hepatocellular carcinoma and two with cutaneous melanoma.

A note on this clone: Its matching antigen is unknown.

The study's findings and limits: Researchers did not establish what antigens the expanded peripheral T cells target.

Losses at the gene ends were 6 bases for V and 6 bases for J; bases not matched to a gene: 8. The germline V gene has CDR1 LNHDA and CDR2 SQIVND (reference sequence). The CDR3 sequence is 14 residues long. Sequencing was performed with immunoSEQ multiplex PCR; in TCRdb, only in-frame clones are kept and a portion is missing. The data contain 90,000 to 120,000 clones, around 93% of them singletons. The material was CD4+ or CD8+ T cells sorted from blood, obtained in a trial of the OX40 agonist ivuxolimab. The chain couples TRBV19 to TRBJ2-1; TRBD2 agrees at 7 bases. The TCR originated in an adult with an advanced solid tumor such as melanoma, head and neck, liver or kidney cancer. CDR3 in DNA: TGTGCCAGTAGACGGGCGGGAGTCCCCAATGAGCAGTTCTTC. This gives the protein CASRRAGVPNEQFF.